Following are 4 T cell receptor beta chains from one sample sequenced in a study of tumor and adjacent non-tumor tissue in lung cancer (dated by TCRdb to 2016 to 2019). Library preparation used multiplex PCR. Instrument used: Illumina HiSeq 2500. TCRbeta libraries were constructed through three rounds of nested PCR with primers (Table S4) according to protocols adapted from ARM-PCR. The public reads were reanalyzed by TCRdb: fastp trimming at Q25, MiXCR alignment, in-frame beta chains only. Each CDR3 protein appears once, grouped with its most common genes and DNA. This sample gives tens of thousands of distinct CDR3 sequences in total; 50% to 60% of them show up just once. Around 20% of the sample is taken by the ten largest. RNA was isolated from bulk unsorted tissue, and RNA quality was assessed with a NanoDrop ND-1000 and an Agilent 2100. Source material: lung tumor tissue. These receptors were taken from a man aged 50 or older with non-small cell lung cancer.

On this clonotype: At one of its ends the junction is not consistent with the germline gene, which may arise from a read error. The J gene is TRBJ2-7, the V gene TRBV4-1; 11 bases align to TRBD2. CDR1 is MGHRA, CDR2 YSYEKL, per germline. The CDR3 length is 18 residues. The CDR3 DNA reads as TGCGCCAGCATCCAAGGGACAGGGAGTAGCGGGAGGGCCTACGAGCAGTGCTTC. It specifies CASIQGTGSSGRAYEQCF.

This clonotype was picked up many times. The rearrangement joins TRBV4-1 to TRBJ2-5; 10 nucleotides agree with TRBD1. The junction had 12 bases not matched to a gene; V was cut back by 4 bases and J by 4 bases. The CDR3 is made up of 17 amino acids. The V gene's germline CDR1 is MGHRA and CDR2 YSYEKL. DNA for the CDR3: TGCGCCAGCAGCCTGAGGGCGGGACAGGGGAGCACAGAGACCCAGTACTTC. Its protein is CASSLRAGQGSTETQYF.

With respect to this clonotype: This may be a read error, as it is one base from a much larger clone. The chain uses TRBV6-5 and TRBJ1-2; D unresolved. CDR1 and CDR2 (germline): MNHEY, SVGAGI. The length of the CDR3 is 12 residues. Trimming shortened V by 6 bases and J by 5 bases, and 10 bases separated the two germline ends. CDR3 DNA: TGTGCCAGCAGGCACGGATTATATGGCTACACCTTC. Its protein product is CASRHGLYGYTF.

This clonotype was picked up a small number of times. The DNA for the CDR3 is TGCAGTGCTAGAAAGGGGGGGAACACCGGGGAGCTGTTTTTT. It encodes CSARKGGNTGELFF. This chain uses TRBV20-1 with TRBJ2-2; D tentatively fits TRBD1 or TRBD2 (6 bases each). V dropped 2 bases and J dropped 1 base, with 8 bases sitting between them. The germline V gene encodes CDR1 DFQATT and CDR2 SNEGSKA (reference sequence). The CDR3 covers 14 residues.